The 15 T cell receptor beta chains below all came from one sample that was sequenced in a study of Graves' ophthalmopathy and Graves' hyperthyroidism. TCR beta CDR3 regions were amplified from RNA transcripts. Second-round multiplex PCR came after a first-round RT-PCR that employed HTBI primers. A single record per CDR3 protein comes from TCRdb applying MiXCR to the multiplex PCR reads. The sample lists 650,000 to 800,000 distinct CDR3 sequences; roughly 39% were seen once. The sample was peripheral blood. These receptors were taken from an adult man with Graves' ophthalmopathy.

This clonotype appeared many times. This chain uses TRBV20-1 with TRBJ2-5; the match to TRBD2 covers 16 bases. Germline V lookup: CDR1 DFQATT, CDR2 SNEGSKA (reference sequence). Unmatched junction bases numbered 2, after V lost 3 bases and J lost 4 bases. This CDR3 contains 15 residues. CDR3 region: CSASGTSGGGETQYF. CDR3 nucleotide sequence: TGCAGTGCTAGCGGGACTAGCGGGGGGGGAGAGACCCAGTACTTC.

Only one count was recorded for this clonotype. This could be a read error, since a much larger clone is one nucleotide away. V is TRBV20-1 and J is TRBJ2-7; 9 bases line up with TRBD1. Germline CDR1 and CDR2: DFQATT and SNEGSKA (reference sequence). The V gene end was trimmed by 2 bases and the J gene end by 2 bases; junction bases not matched to a gene: 4. This CDR3 has 14 amino acids. Here the CDR3 DNA reads TGCAGTGCTAGACCGGACAGGGGAACCTACGAGCAGTACTTC. It specifies CSARPDRGTYEQYF.

This clonotype occurred a few times. At one boundary the junction diverges from the germline segment, which might be a read error. The CDR3 sequence: CASSERLQGRGYGYTF. The CDR3 DNA follows: TGTGCCAGCAGTGAACGGCTGCAGGGGCGCGGCTATGGCTACACCTTC. This sequence joins TRBV10-3 and TRBJ1-2, with D maybe TRBD1 (6 bases). The CDR3 runs to 16 residues. Germline loops: CDR1 ENHRY, CDR2 SYGVKD.

V usage is TRBV29-1 and J usage is TRBJ1-4; no firm D call. Germline V gives CDR1 SQVTM, CDR2 ANQGSEA. The CDR3 loop spans 13 amino acids. The V and J ends lost 8 bases and 4 bases respectively, with 14 bases between them. In DNA, the CDR3 is TGCAGCTTAAACTCGGTCGGTAATGAAAAACTGTTTTTT. It is translated as CSLNSVGNEKLFF.

This clonotype was observed a few times. The V and J genes are TRBV19 and TRBJ2-7; D perhaps matches TRBD2 (5 bases). V dropped 6 bases and J dropped 2 bases, with 14 bases sitting between them. Germline loops: CDR1 LNHDA, CDR2 SQIVND (reference sequence). The CDR3 covers 14 residues. DNA for the CDR3: TGTGCCAGTAGAGCGGCGGGCCCAGCCTACGAGCAGTACTTC. This encodes CASRAAGPAYEQYF.

The chain couples TRBV7-9 to TRBJ1-1, with 9 bases aligning to TRBD1. V gave up 6 bases and J gave up 11 bases; unmatched junction bases: 10. Germline values: CDR1 SEHNR, CDR2 FQNEAQ (reference sequence). CDR3 length equals 13 residues. In DNA, the CDR3 is TGTGCCAGCAGTCCTACAGGGGGCGCCGGGGCTTTCTTT. It encodes CASSPTGGAGAFF.

This clonotype has a handful of counts. The chain uses TRBV20-1 and TRBJ1-1; D not certain. This CDR3 is built from 11 residues. Trimming removed 4 bases at V and 7 bases at J, with 10 bases between. Germline values: CDR1 DFQATT, CDR2 SNEGSKA (reference sequence). This CDR3 reads CSAKELGEAFF. CDR3 nucleotide sequence: TGCAGTGCTAAAGAATTGGGTGAAGCTTTCTTT.

This clonotype was counted only a few times. The rearrangement uses TRBV7-3 and TRBJ2-7; 14 bases line up with TRBD2. Germline-derived CDR1 and CDR2 are SGHTA and FQGTGA. The V segment lost 5 bases and the J segment 6 bases; nucleotides outside the gene matches: 9. The CDR3 is 16 amino acids. The CDR3 coding sequence is TGTGCCAGCAGCCAAGAAGGTGGGACTAGCGGGAGCGAGCAGTACTTC. It codes for CASSQEGGTSGSEQYF.

The V call is TRBV7-8, the J call TRBJ2-2; possibly TRBD1 for D (6 bases). Germline V gene sequence: CDR1 SGHVS, CDR2 FQNEAQ. V was cut by 5 bases and J by 0 bases, with 22 bases left in between. The CDR3 spans 19 residues. CDR3 amino acids: CASSRKPTGGFANTGELFF. In nucleotides, the CDR3 is TGTGCCAGCAGCAGAAAACCGACAGGAGGTTTCGCGAACACCGGGGAGCTGTTTTTT.

The rearrangement joins TRBV12-3 or TRBV12-4 to TRBJ1-6, with TRBD1 identical over 7 bases. Trimming at V came to 3 bases and at J to 11 bases, leaving 10 bases not matched to a gene. CDR3 length: 15 residues. CDR3 sequence: CASSFRTGLNPPLHF. The CDR3 DNA is TGTGCCAGCAGTTTCAGGACAGGCTTGAATCCACCCCTCCACTTT.

The chain couples TRBV12-3 or TRBV12-4 to TRBJ2-5; D perhaps matches TRBD2 (5 bases). Trimming pared 3 bases from V and 3 bases from J, leaving 14 bases between. This CDR3 has 15 residues. The CDR3 loop reads CASSFSTPGKETQYF. The CDR3 DNA sequence: TGTGCCAGCAGTTTCTCTACACCGGGAAAAGAGACCCAGTACTTC.

The table lists this clonotype with a few counts. The chain is built from TRBV4-1 and TRBJ1-2; 12 positions agree with TRBD1. Looked up from germline, CDR1 is MGHRA and CDR2 is YSYEKL. This CDR3 region has 16 residues. J lost 4 bases, V lost 0 bases, and 3 bases had no gene match. In nucleotides, the CDR3 is TGCGCCAGCAGCCAAGACGGGACAGGGGGCACCTATGGCTACACCTTC. This sequence encodes CASSQDGTGGTYGYTF.

This clonotype is a singleton in its sample. This chain joins TRBV20-1 and TRBJ1-2, with D maybe TRBD1 (6 bases). The germline V gene has CDR1 DFQATT and CDR2 SNEGSKA (reference sequence). This CDR3 is built from 15 residues. Trimming took off 6 bases at V and 0 bases at J, with 17 bases between the two ends. The CDR3 DNA reads TGCAGTGCCTCCTCGGGACACGTCGCTAACTATGGCTACACCTTC. It encodes CSASSGHVANYGYTF.

The chain links TRBV9 to TRBJ2-2; D may correspond to TRBD1 or TRBD2 (6 bases each). CDR3 length: 16 residues. The V gene's germline CDR1 is SGDLS and CDR2 YYNGEE. Trimming left V 4 bases short and J 3 bases short, with 16 bases between. Here the CDR3 DNA reads TGTGCCAGCAGCTCACTAGGGGGGCGCGACACCGGGGAGCTGTTTTTT. Protein sequence: CASSSLGGRDTGELFF.

This clonotype was counted between two and nine times. V gene TRBV14 combines with J gene TRBJ2-2; D perhaps matches TRBD1 (5 bases). With 4 bases removed from V and 3 bases from J, the gap between germline ends came to 15 bases. The CDR3 contains 16 residues. From germline, CDR1 is SGHDN and CDR2 FVKESK. The CDR3: CASSLLLDSHTGELFF. The CDR3 DNA sequence: TGTGCCAGCAGCCTACTACTCGACAGTCACACCGGGGAGCTGTTTTTT. The whole variable domain, filled in from reference TRBV14 and TRBJ2-2, reads EAGVTQFPSHSVIEKGQTVTLRCDPISGHDNLYWYRRVMGKEIKFLLHFVKESKQDESGMPNNRFLAERTGGTYSTLKVQPAELEDSGVYFCASSLLLDSHTGELFFGEGSRLTVL.